This TCR beta chain was observed in a study of control samples from healthy donors and cancer patients. The CDR3 totals 14 residues. V shed 2 bases and J shed 1 base, with 6 bases lying between them. The germline gives CDR1 SGHRS, CDR2 YFSETQ. Here immunoSEQ multiplex PCR was the method, and the copy in TCRdb shows in-frame clones only, minus some. The sample yields 150,000 or so clones, approximately 90% seen once. The chain employs TRBV5-1 and TRBJ2-2; no definite D call. The TCR was taken from a woman aged 25-40 years in good health. The sample taken for sequencing was blood. The chain's CDR3 is CASSFSENTGELFF. The CDR3 coding sequence is TGCGCCAGCAGCTTCTCGGAGAACACCGGGGAGCTGTTTTTT.